The 24 T cell receptor beta chains given below trace back to one sample, sequenced in a study of human T cells and chemical hapten exposure. The time point: pre-sensitization, week 0. Stated treatment: therapeutic diphenylcyclopropenone sensitization with weekly scalp DPC. TCRdb processed the RACE reads anew with MiXCR; each CDR3 protein has one entry. The table records about 98,000 distinct CDR3 sequences, 10% to 11% of them present only once. The starting material was whole blood, obtained in connection with sensitization to the hapten diphenylcyclopropenone (DPC). The receptor set was obtained from a woman aged 55-75 years with alopecia areata. Some clones in this sample may be carry-over from other donors' samples.

This clonotype was seen many times. The chain joins TRBV7-3 to TRBJ1-1; D is undetermined. V was cut by 6 bases and J by 1 base, with 9 bases left in between. Germline values: CDR1 SGHTA, CDR2 FQGTGA. This CDR3 contains 13 residues. This chain's CDR3 is CASSRDKNTEAFF. CDR3 sequence (DNA): TGTGCCAGCAGTCGCGACAAGAACACTGAAGCTTTCTTT.

The chain has TRBV4-1 and TRBJ2-3; 7 bases map to TRBD1. J lost 4 bases, V lost 3 bases, and 7 bases had no gene match. The CDR3 has 15 amino acids. CDR1 and CDR2 (germline): MGHRA, YSYEKL. CDR3 sequence (DNA): TGCGCCAGCAGCCACCCCTCAGGGGGAGCAGATACGCAGTATTTT. Residues: CASSHPSGGADTQYF.

This clonotype was picked up many times. The genes are TRBV27 and TRBJ2-7; 9 bases agree with TRBD1. Unmatched junction bases numbered 6, after V lost 4 bases and J lost 5 bases. The CDR3 is 14 residues long. CDR1 is MNHEY and CDR2 is SMNVEV in the germline V gene (reference sequence). DNA of the CDR3: TGTGCCAGCAGTTCCCCGGGACAGGGCAACGAGCAGTACTTC. Translation: CASSSPGQGNEQYF.

The chain recombines TRBV5-1 with TRBJ2-3; 9 bases match TRBD2. The CDR3 length is 15 residues. Unmatched junction bases numbered 6, after V lost 3 bases and J lost 4 bases. Germline CDR1 reads SGHRS; CDR2 reads YFSETQ. This chain's CDR3 is CASSSGLASSDTQYF. Here the CDR3 DNA reads TGCGCCAGCAGCTCGGGACTAGCTTCGTCAGATACGCAGTATTTT.

This clonotype was recorded at least ten times. V is TRBV30 and J is TRBJ1-2; perhaps TRBD1 as D (6 bases). The CDR3 is 14 residues long. The ends were cut back, 5 bases at V and 0 bases at J, with 13 bases in the middle. Germline loops: CDR1 GTSNPN, CDR2 SVGIG (reference sequence). For the CDR3, the DNA is TGTGCCTGGGGATTTAGGACAGCTAACTATGGCTACACCTTC. It yields the protein CAWGFRTANYGYTF.

Many counts were recorded for this clonotype. The chain carries TRBV5-1 and TRBJ2-6; no definite D call. V dropped 5 bases and J dropped 2 bases, with 14 bases sitting between them. This CDR3 region has 16 residues. Per germline, CDR1 SGHRS and CDR2 YFSETQ. The CDR3 DNA reads TGCGCCAGCAGGCTTGACTGGGTAGCTGGGGCCAACGTCCTGACTTTC. Translating gives CASRLDWVAGANVLTF.

This clonotype was counted at least ten times. The chain recombines TRBV7-6 with TRBJ1-1; perhaps TRBD1 as D (5 bases). This CDR3 spans 13 amino acids. Germline values: CDR1 SGHVS, CDR2 FNYEAQ. Trimming took off 1 base at V and 11 bases at J, with 14 bases between the two ends. In DNA form, the CDR3 reads TGTGCCAGCAGCTTAGTGGGGGTTCCGGGGGCTTTCTTT. Protein product: CASSLVGVPGAFF. Filled out from reference TRBV7-6 and TRBJ1-1, the complete variable domain reads GAGVSQSPRYKVTKRGQDVALRCDPISGHVSLYWYRQALGQGPEFLTYFNYEAQQDKSGLPNDRFSAERPEGSISTLTIQRTEQRDSAMYRCASSLVGVPGAFFGQGTRLTVV.

This clonotype appeared once. This chain links TRBV14 with TRBJ1-1; no firm D call. Per germline, CDR1 SGHDN and CDR2 FVKESK. This CDR3 is built from 13 residues. V dropped 2 bases and J dropped 5 bases, with 9 bases sitting between them. CDR3 in DNA: TGTGCCAGCAGCCAACAACGGGGTACTGAAGCTTTCTTT. This encodes CASSQQRGTEAFF.

The rearrangement links TRBV7-3 to TRBJ1-2; 9 positions agree with TRBD1. J was trimmed by 7 bases and V by 3 bases; bases with no gene match: 3. Germline V gene lookup returns CDR1 SGHTA and CDR2 FQGTGA. The CDR3 runs to 13 residues. CDR3 amino acids: CASSFRDRVGYTF. DNA for the CDR3: TGTGCCAGCAGCTTCAGGGACAGGGTTGGCTACACCTTC.

This clonotype was counted ten times or more. The J gene is TRBJ2-1, the V gene TRBV5-1, with 10 bases that match TRBD2. The CDR3 sequence is 16 residues long. Germline V CDR1 and CDR2: SGHRS, YFSETQ. Unmatched junction bases numbered 4, after V lost 0 bases and J lost 4 bases. The CDR3 bases are TGCGCCAGCAGCTTGGCCCTAGCGGGGGCTTACAATGAGCAGTTCTTC. Its protein is CASSLALAGAYNEQFF. The whole variable domain, remainder taken from reference TRBV5-1 and TRBJ2-1, is KAGVTQTPRYLIKTRGQQVTLSCSPISGHRSVSWYQQTPGQGLQFLFEYFSETQRNKGNFPGRFSGRQFSNSRSEMNVSTLELGDSALYLCASSLALAGAYNEQFFGPGTRLTVL.

Many counts were recorded for this clonotype. The rearrangement joins TRBV10-3 to TRBJ1-2, with a possible D match to TRBD1 (6 bases). V lost 4 bases to trimming and J lost 2 bases, with 17 bases between them. CDR3 length: 16 residues. CDR1 is ENHRY, CDR2 SYGVKD, per germline. CDR3 bases: TGTGCCATCAGTGTTAAGGGGACAACTGGGAACTATGGCTACACCTTC. Its translation is CAISVKGTTGNYGYTF.

This clonotype was detected ten times or more. The CDR3 nucleotides are TGTGCTAGTGGTTTGATTCCGGGACAGGGCTACAGCAATGAGCAGTTCTTC. Translated: CASGLIPGQGYSNEQFF. The chain joins TRBV12-5 to TRBJ2-1; 9 bases are a match to TRBD1. The CDR3 contains 17 residues. V shed 2 bases and J 6 bases; nucleotides not matched to a gene: 11. Germline V gene lookup returns CDR1 LGHNT and CDR2 FRNRAP. Combining the CDR3 with reference TRBV12-5 and TRBJ2-1 gives the whole variable domain DARVTQTPRHKVTEMGQEVTMRCQPILGHNTVFWYRQTMMQGLELLAYFRNRAPLDDSGMPKDRFSAEMPDATLATLKIQPSEPRDSAVYFCASGLIPGQGYSNEQFFGPGTRLTVL.

The chain recombines TRBV20-1 with TRBJ1-6; TRBD1 is a possible D gene (6 bases). V was clipped by 3 bases and J by 5 bases, with 8 bases between them. Per the germline V gene, CDR1 is DFQATT and CDR2 is SNEGSKA (reference sequence). The CDR3 totals 13 residues. The CDR3 region is CSARTGDNSPLHF. CDR3 bases: TGCAGTGCTAGGACAGGAGATAATTCACCCCTCCACTTT.

This clonotype was seen repeatedly, ten times or more. CDR3 in DNA: TGTGCCAGCAGCCTGCAGGAGAACACTGAAGCTTTCTTT. Translating gives CASSLQENTEAFF. This rearrangement joins TRBV3-1 to TRBJ1-1, with D unclear. The CDR3 spans 13 residues. Germline CDR1 and CDR2: LGHDT and YNNKEL (reference sequence). V was trimmed by 4 bases and J by 1 base, leaving 7 bases between them.

There are many counts of this clonotype. J is TRBJ2-1 and V is TRBV4-1; weak D call: TRBD2 (6 bases). The CDR3 loop spans 16 amino acids. The V gene lost 0 bases and the J gene lost 3 bases, with 12 bases spanning the gap. From germline, CDR1 is MGHRA and CDR2 YSYEKL. CDR3 region: CASSQEGVGGYNEQFF. CDR3 coding DNA: TGCGCCAGCAGCCAAGAGGGCGTCGGGGGCTACAATGAGCAGTTCTTC.

In its sample, this clonotype was seen many times. The chain is built from TRBV12-3 or TRBV12-4 and TRBJ2-5; D may be TRBD1 (6 bases). Trimming cost V 5 bases and J 4 bases, with 14 bases left between them. The CDR3 is 14 residues long. In DNA, the CDR3 is TGTGCCAGCAGTGCAGCCGGGACATCAGAGACCCAGTACTTC. It codes for CASSAAGTSETQYF.

The V and J genes are TRBV7-6 and TRBJ2-1, with TRBD1 matching over 10 bases. This CDR3 has 16 residues. J gave up 7 bases and V 4 bases, and 10 bases lay outside the gene matches. CDR1 and CDR2 from the germline V gene are SGHVS and FNYEAQ. DNA for the CDR3: TGTGCCAGCAGCTCCACCGCGGACAGGGGGACGAATGAGCAGTTCTTC. Residues: CASSSTADRGTNEQFF.

In this sample, this clonotype turned up many times. The gene calls are TRBV27 and TRBJ2-7, with 9 nucleotides matching TRBD1. The CDR3 has 15 amino acids. Germline CDR1 is MNHEY and CDR2 is SMNVEV (reference sequence). J was trimmed by 4 bases and V by 0 bases; bases with no gene match: 4. This CDR3 reads CASSLSVGTGYEQYF. The CDR3 nucleotides read TGTGCCAGCAGTTTATCGGTCGGGACAGGGTACGAGCAGTACTTC.

V and J are TRBV19 and TRBJ1-5; 7 bases are shared with TRBD1. V shed 8 bases and J 0 bases; nucleotides not matched to a gene: 4. The CDR3 loop spans 14 amino acids. Germline V gene sequence: CDR1 LNHDA, CDR2 SQIVND (reference sequence). CDR3 in amino acids: CASRRGLSNQPQHF. CDR3 DNA sequence: TGTGCCAGTCGGAGGGGGCTTAGCAATCAGCCCCAGCATTTT.

As concerns this clonotype: This CDR3 fails to terminate in the conserved phenylalanine or tryptophan, so it likely reflects a read error. It is unclear where the CDR3 begins or ends on the DNA, so no DNA is shown, and the CDR3 is as TCRdb lists it. CDR3 sequence: CASEPAGQGMTSGGPL. The rearrangement links TRBV28 to TRBJ2-3; the D call TRBD2 from the table was never checked on the DNA. Germline values: CDR1 MDHEN, CDR2 SYDVKM. The CDR3 extends over 16 residues, inclusive of both ends.

Only a few counts were recorded for this clonotype. The V call is TRBV24-1, the J call TRBJ2-7; D may be TRBD1 (6 bases). CDR3 length: 14 residues. The ends were cut back, 6 bases at V and 5 bases at J, with 16 bases in the middle. The V gene's germline CDR1 is KGHDR and CDR2 SFDVKD. CDR3 loop: CATSSPRGQHEQYF. CDR3 nucleotides: TGTGCCACCAGTTCCCCCCGCGGACAGCACGAGCAGTACTTC.

Notes on this clonotype: This may come from a read error, since a much larger clone is one base off. V usage is TRBV7-6 and J usage is TRBJ1-4, with D tentatively TRBD1 (5 bases). CDR1 and CDR2 (germline): SGHVS, FNYEAQ. Deletions cut 8 bases from V and 4 bases from J, with 14 bases between. This CDR3 contains 14 residues. The CDR3: CASCTRQFNEKLFF. The CDR3, as DNA: TGTGCCAGCTGCACCCGACAGTTTAATGAAAAACTGTTTTTT. Together with reference TRBV7-6 and TRBJ1-4, the CDR3 gives the full variable domain: GAGVSQSPRYKVTKRGQDVALRCDPISGHVSLYWYRQALGQGPEFLTYFNYEAQQDKSGLPNDRFSAERPEGSISTLTIQRTEQRDSAMYRCASCTRQFNEKLFFGSGTQLSVL.

This clonotype was observed a handful of times. The V call is TRBV14, the J call TRBJ2-3; TRBD2 is a possible D gene (5 bases). Per the germline V gene, CDR1 is SGHDN and CDR2 is FVKESK. This CDR3 region has 16 residues. V was shortened by 1 base and J by 3 bases, with 14 bases between the two germline ends. CDR3 DNA sequence: TGTGCCAGCAGCCAAGCCTACGGGGTCGTAACAGATACGCAGTATTTT. This translates into CASSQAYGVVTDTQYF.

This clonotype was observed many times. The rearrangement links TRBV10-3 to TRBJ2-3; 12 bases agree with TRBD1. The CDR3 totals 14 residues. In germline, CDR1 is ENHRY, CDR2 SYGVKD. Trimming cost V 10 bases and J 7 bases; bases outside gene matches: 9. CDR3: CATEPGQGANTQYF. CDR3 DNA: TGTGCCACGGAGCCGGGACAGGGGGCTAATACGCAGTATTTT.